The rows below give T cell receptor beta chains drawn from one sample of a study of shared clonotypes between healthy human individuals. TCRdb's table, derived via immunoSEQ multiplex PCR, lists solely in-frame clones and lacks some. The table includes millions of clones, over 90% detected once. Input material: naive CD4+ T cells from PBMCs. The receptors were gathered from a man aged 18 to 29 in good health. Some clones in this sample may be carry-over from other donors' samples. CDR3s include the opening cysteine and the closing phenylalanine or tryptophan. D genes are given only for firm matches. The listing skips clone size in some rows; elsewhere it reads once, few, many or a size class.

once	TRBD1	TRBJ2-7	TRBV7-7	TGTGCCAGCAGCTTAGGGGGGACAGGAAAGGACGAGCAGTACTTC	CASSLGGTGKDEQYF
NA	NA	TRBJ1-4	TRBV29-1	TGCAGCGTCGCCTACAGGGCAACTAATGAAAAACTGTTTTTT	CSVAYRATNEKLFF
NA	NA	TRBJ1-5	TRBV2	TGTGCCAGCACTAGGGACTCTGGGGGCAATCAGCCCCAGCATTTT	CASTRDSGGNQPQHF
NA	NA	TRBJ2-6	TRBV7-2	TGTGCCAGCAGCTACCAAACAGGGATGTCTGGGGCCAACGTCCTGACTTTC	CASSYQTGMSGANVLTF
NA	TRBD1	TRBJ1-1	TRBV9	TGTGCCAGCAGCACCCAGGGGGAGCTGAACACTGAAGCTTTCTTT	CASSTQGELNTEAFF
NA	NA	TRBJ2-3	TRBV5-1	TGCGCCAGCAGCTTGGGCAATGTGGGGGGCAATACGCAGTATTTT	CASSLGNVGGNTQYF
NA	NA	TRBJ2-7	TRBV28	TGTGCCAGCAGCTCCCCCGGAAGAGAGCCCTACGAGCAGTACTTC	CASSSPGREPYEQYF
NA	TRBD1	TRBJ1-1	TRBV2	TGTGCCAGCACCATGCGAGGGGGCGTCCAGCCTGAAGCTTTCTTT	CASTMRGGVQPEAFF
NA	NA	TRBJ1-3	TRBV18	TGTGCCAGCTCACCAGTTTACGTGGCAGGTATTCAGAGCTCTGGAAACACCATATATTTT	CASSPVYVAGIQSSGNTIYF
NA	NA	TRBJ2-1	TRBV7-8	TGTGCCAGCAGCCCGTTAGGCCCTTACAATGAGCAGTTCTTC	CASSPLGPYNEQFF
NA	TRBD1	TRBJ2-3	TRBV5-1	TGCGCCAGCAGCGGAGGACAGGGCGGAGTCGATACGCAGTATTTT	CASSGGQGGVDTQYF
NA	NA	TRBJ2-7	TRBV27	TGTGCCAGCAGCCCCCTGAGGGGGGCTGGCGTAGGGGGTCACGAGCAGTACTTC	CASSPLRGAGVGGHEQYF
NA	NA	TRBJ1-5	TRBV21-1	TGTGCCAGCAGCAAAAAGGGGGGAGAGCGTGTCGCGAATCAGCCCCAGCATTTT	CASSKKGGERVANQPQHF
NA	NA	TRBJ2-7	TRBV6-5	TGTGCCAGCAGTTCCGACAGAGCCTACGAGCAGTACTTC	CASSSDRAYEQYF
NA	NA	TRBJ2-1	TRBV27	TGTGCCAGCAGCCTCGGCCAGGGGAACTATGAGCAGTTCTTC	CASSLGQGNYEQFF
NA	NA	TRBJ2-3	TRBV5-1	TGCGCCAGCAGCTTGGCGGGGATGGGGCCTTGGTATTTT	CASSLAGMGPWYF
NA	TRBD1	TRBJ1-5	TRBV6-5	TGTGCCAGCAGTAGGGACAGTAGGCCTTATCAGCCCCAGCATTTT	CASSRDSRPYQPQHF
NA	NA	TRBJ1-4	TRBV30	TGTGCCTGGAGTGCAGACAGTCCAACTAATGAAAAACTGTTTTTT	CAWSADSPTNEKLFF
NA	TRBD1	TRBJ2-3	TRBV28	TGTGCCAGCAGTTCGGGACAGGGTACAGATACGCAGTATTTT	CASSSGQGTDTQYF
NA	TRBD2	TRBJ2-7	TRBV18	TGTGCCAGCTCACCCATAGCGGGAGGGCCGGTTCTCGAGCAGTACTTC	CASSPIAGGPVLEQYF
NA	NA	TRBJ1-1	TRBV5-1	TGCGCCAGCAGCTTGGAAAGCACTGAAGCTTTCTTT	CASSLESTEAFF
NA	TRBD2	TRBJ2-7	TRBV13	TGTGCCAGCAGCCCCCATTTCGCGGGAGGAAACTACGAGCAGTACTTC	CASSPHFAGGNYEQYF
NA	NA	TRBJ2-3	TRBV21-1	TGTGCCAGCAGCAAAGAGACCACTAGCGATCCTAGCACAGATACGCAGTATTTT	CASSKETTSDPSTDTQYF
NA	NA	TRBJ1-2	TRBV19	TGTGCCAGTAGTCAGGGCTCCTTAGGCTATGGCTACACCTTC	CASSQGSLGYGYTF
NA	TRBD1	TRBJ2-7	TRBV6-1	TGTGCCAGTAGATCGGGACAGGGGGCTCGGGAGCAGTACTTC	CASRSGQGAREQYF
NA	NA	TRBJ1-2	TRBV10-3	TGTGCCACCACGGGCGGGCCACCTCTGGGCTATGGCTACACCTTC	CATTGGPPLGYGYTF
NA	NA	TRBJ2-1	TRBV5-1	TGCGCCAGCAGACCCCGGGTAGCCCTAATGTACAATGAGCAGTTCTTC	CASRPRVALMYNEQFF
NA	TRBD2	TRBJ2-1	TRBV7-9	TGTGCCAGCAGCTTAGCTTCTAGCGGGGTAAATGAGCAGTTCTTC	CASSLASSGVNEQFF
NA	TRBD1	TRBJ2-3	TRBV7-2	TGTGCCAGCAGGGGACAGAGCACAGATACGCAGTATTTT	CASRGQSTDTQYF
once	NA	TRBJ1-2	TRBV6-5	TGTGCCAGCTCAGAGAACTATGGCTACACCTTC	CASSENYGYTF
NA	NA	TRBJ1-5	TRBV23-1	TGCGCCAGCTCCCGCAGCCACAATGGGGTTAGCAATCAGCCCCAGCATTTT	CASSRSHNGVSNQPQHF
NA	TRBD1	TRBJ1-3	TRBV27	TGTGCCAGCAGTTTATCCCAGGGGGCTGGAAACACCATATATTTT	CASSLSQGAGNTIYF
NA	NA	TRBJ1-6	TRBV5-1	TGCGCCAGCAGCGTAAGCGGGGAACCCAATTCACCCCTCCACTTT	CASSVSGEPNSPLHF
NA	TRBD2	TRBJ2-5	TRBV5-1	TGCGCCAGCAGCCGGACTAGCGGAGGAGGTTTAGAGACCCAGTACTTC	CASSRTSGGGLETQYF
NA	NA	TRBJ2-5	TRBV7-2	TGTGCCAGCAGCCTCTTAATCGTCCAAGAGACCCAGTACTTC	CASSLLIVQETQYF
once	NA	TRBJ2-5	TRBV30	TGTGCCTGGAGTCCCAGTCAAGAGACCCAGTACTTC	CAWSPSQETQYF
NA	NA	TRBJ2-1	TRBV7-3	TGTGCCAGCAGCCTCCTCCCGGGCCCCACGGTGAATGAGCAGTTCTTC	CASSLLPGPTVNEQFF
few	NA	TRBJ1-5	TRBV7-9	TGTGCCAGCAGCCCCCAACAGGACAATCAGCCCCAGCATTTT	CASSPQQDNQPQHF
NA	NA	TRBJ2-3	TRBV18	TGTGCCAGCTCACGGTCGGCAGCTAGCACAGATACGCAGTATTTT	CASSRSAASTDTQYF
NA	NA	TRBJ1-1	TRBV28	TGTGCCAGCAGTTTAACGGGCCCTACGCTTGAAGCTTTCTTT	CASSLTGPTLEAFF